The clone carrying this T cell receptor (beta chain) was seen ten or more times. Its cognate antigen is unknown. The data stem from a study of regulatory T cells in long-lasting Graves disease. Specified time point: newly diagnosed GD, antithyroid drugs for less than 3 months. Preparation of the TCR library used RNA extracted from PBMCs. CDR1 MNHEY and CDR2 SVGAGI come from the germline V gene. Trimming at V came to 1 base and at J to 3 bases, leaving 8 bases not matched to a gene. This CDR3 is built from 17 residues. Building the TCR beta libraries relied on iRepertoire HTBI primers, and CDR3 regions underwent Arm-PCR. Original analysis: In the combined samples, under 80 TRBV and 14 to 15 TRBJ segments were identified. MiXCR was run by TCRdb on the multiplex PCR reads, yielding one entry per CDR3 protein. The V and J calls were determined by TCRdb, not by the authors. The sample comprises fewer than 650,000 distinct CDR3 sequences, roughly 16% of which are singletons, and around 12% rests with the top ten.

Study-wide results and limits: Persistent disease preferred TRBV28, TRBJ1-2 and TRBJ2-5; new disease, TRBV20-1 and TRBJ2-1.

The sample was also linked to a second study, of T cells in Graves' hyperthyroidism and ophthalmopathy. Turning to that study: Absent ophthalmopathy progression within 18 months defined stable Graves' hyperthyroidism.

The source of this sequence is a man aged 18 to 29 with Graves disease. The source material was peripheral blood mononuclear cells (PBMCs), sampled at new diagnosis, from a patient treated with antithyroid drugs. V usage is TRBV6-5 and J usage is TRBJ2-3; TRBD2 aligns across 9 bases. The CDR3 DNA reads TGTGCCAGCAGTTACTTGGGTAGCGGGAGCTCTACAGATACGCAGTATTTT. It encodes CASSYLGSGSSTDTQYF.